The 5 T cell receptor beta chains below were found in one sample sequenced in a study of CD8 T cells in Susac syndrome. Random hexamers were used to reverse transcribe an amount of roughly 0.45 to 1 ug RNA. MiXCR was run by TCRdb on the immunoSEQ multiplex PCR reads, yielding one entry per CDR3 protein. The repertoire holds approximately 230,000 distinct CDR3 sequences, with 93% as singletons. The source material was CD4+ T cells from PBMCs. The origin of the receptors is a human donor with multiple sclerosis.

CDR3 nucleotide sequence: TGCAGCGCCACTTTTCCGGGGGGGCTGTACGAGCAGTACTTC. It yields the protein CSATFPGGLYEQYF. The J gene is TRBJ2-7, the V gene TRBV29-1; 8 bases align to TRBD2. This CDR3 is 14 amino acids long. J gave up 4 bases and V 7 bases, and 12 bases lay outside the gene matches. Germline CDR1 reads SQVTM; CDR2 reads ANQGSEA.

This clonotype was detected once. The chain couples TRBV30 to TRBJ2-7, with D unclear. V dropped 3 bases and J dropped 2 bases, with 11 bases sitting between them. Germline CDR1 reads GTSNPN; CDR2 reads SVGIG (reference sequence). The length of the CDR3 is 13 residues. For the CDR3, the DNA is TGTGCCTGGAGGGGTAGGGCCCCCTACGAGCAGTACTTC. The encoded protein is CAWRGRAPYEQYF.

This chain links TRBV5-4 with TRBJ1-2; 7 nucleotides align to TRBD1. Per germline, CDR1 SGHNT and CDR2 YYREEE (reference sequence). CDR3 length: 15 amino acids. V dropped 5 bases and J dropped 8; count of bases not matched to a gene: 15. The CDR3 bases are TGTGCCAGCAGAAGCTGGACAGGTCAAGGTTCGGGCTACACCTTC. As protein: CASRSWTGQGSGYTF.

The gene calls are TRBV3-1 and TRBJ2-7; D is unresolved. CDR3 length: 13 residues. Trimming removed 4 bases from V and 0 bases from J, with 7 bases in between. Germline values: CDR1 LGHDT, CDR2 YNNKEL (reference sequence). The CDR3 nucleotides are TGTGCCAGCAGCCGATCAGGCTCCTACGAGCAGTACTTC. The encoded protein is CASSRSGSYEQYF.

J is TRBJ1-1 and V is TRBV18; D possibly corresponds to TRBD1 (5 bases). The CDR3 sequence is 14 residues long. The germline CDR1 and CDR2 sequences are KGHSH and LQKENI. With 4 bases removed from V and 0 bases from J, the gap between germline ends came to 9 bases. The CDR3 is CASSQGSMNTEAFF. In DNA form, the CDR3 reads TGTGCCAGCTCACAGGGGTCTATGAACACTGAAGCTTTCTTT.